The present entry profiles one TCR beta chain with its context. Its specificity is unknown. These data come from a study of beta chain features in type 1 diabetes. Study information: Patients did not differ from healthy donors in age, gender or cell yield.

This CDR3 comprises 13 residues. Trimming took off 0 bases at V and 9 bases at J, with 10 bases between the two ends. Germline values: CDR1 SGDLS, CDR2 YYNGEE. TCRB transcripts that were expressed got sequenced, as all of the isolated RNA had been reverse transcribed. Repertoires were generated with immunoSEQ multiplex PCR, while TCRdb's copy carries only in-frame clones and drops some. The data hold 310,000 or so clones, with approximately 15% observed a single time. Findings and limits, study-wide: Shortening of TCRB CDR3s, moderate but significant, appeared in all four CD4+ subsets of Type 1 diabetes patients.

Sequenced: naive CD4+ T cells from blood. The chain recombines TRBV9 with TRBJ2-1; D unclear. The TCR sequence derives from a young man with type 1 diabetes. CDR3 DNA sequence: TGTGCCAGCAGCGTAGGAGGTACGGGTGAGCAGTTCTTC. This gives the protein CASSVGGTGEQFF.